These T cell receptor beta chains were read from a single sample in a study of shared T cell receptors in the human thymus. The repertoire was sequenced with immunoSEQ multiplex PCR; TCRdb's copy has only in-frame clones and lacks some. The table includes about 660,000 clones, approximately 90% detected once. This same sample was also taken into another study, of human thymus T cells.

Source material: thymocytes. The receptors come from a boy under three years old with a congenital heart defect. The CDR3 runs from the conserved cysteine through the conserved F or W. D genes are given only for firm matches. Some rows mark clone size as missing; the rest say once, few, many or name a class of expanded clone.

clone_size	j_call	v_call	d_call	cdr3_nt	cdr3_aa
NA	TRBJ2-7	TRBV6-1	TRBD2	TGTGCCAGCAGTGCCCGAAAAGCGGGAGATTTGAAGTACTACGAGCAGTACTTC	CASSARKAGDLKYYEQYF
NA	TRBJ2-3	TRBV4-2	TRBD2	TGTGCCAGCAGCCTGGGCCCTAGCGGGAGGGCCGCAGATACGCAGTATTTT	CASSLGPSGRAADTQYF
once	TRBJ1-2	TRBV30	TRBD1	TGTGCCTGTGAGGGACAGGGGGCTCCACCGGGCGATGGCTACACCTTC	CACEGQGAPPGDGYTF
NA	TRBJ2-1	TRBV29-1	TRBD2	TGCAGCGTACCAACCCTGGGGGGTCGGGAGGGAAATTACAATGAGCAGTTCTTC	CSVPTLGGREGNYNEQFF
NA	TRBJ1-2	TRBV5-1	TRBD1	TGCGCCAGCAGCGTTTACCAGGGGGCGAGCTATGGCTACACCTTC	CASSVYQGASYGYTF
NA	TRBJ2-7	TRBV6-5	NA	TGTGCCTCCAGGGCTAGCGTGTACGAGCAGTACTTC	CASRASVYEQYF
NA	TRBJ1-1	TRBV11-3	NA	TGTGCCAGCAGCTTTGAACAGGAAGATGAAGCTTTCTTT	CASSFEQEDEAFF
NA	TRBJ2-2	TRBV27	TRBD2	TGTGCCAGCAGTCTCCGGCTAGCGGGAGCCGGGGAGCTGTTTTTT	CASSLRLAGAGELFF
NA	TRBJ2-5	TRBV25-1	TRBD2	TGTGCCAGCAGTGACGGGACTAGCGGGAGATTTTTGGAGACCCAGTACTTC	CASSDGTSGRFLETQYF
NA	TRBJ2-2	TRBV11-2	TRBD1	TGTGCCAGCAGCATGACAGGGTCCGGGGAGCTGTTTTTT	CASSMTGSGELFF
NA	TRBJ2-5	TRBV4-2	TRBD2	TGTGCCAGCAGCCAAGATAGTGGGACTAGGGGAGAGACCCAGTACTTC	CASSQDSGTRGETQYF
NA	TRBJ2-7	TRBV7-9	TRBD1	TGTGCCAGCAGCGGACCGGGACAGGGAATCGACGAGCAGTACTTC	CASSGPGQGIDEQYF